The entry below gives a single T cell receptor beta chain sequence along with its context. Its antigen specificity is not known. Base qualities were left out, and no much larger clone turns up one base away. The data were obtained in a study of shared clonotypes between healthy human individuals (TCRdb year 2020). General notes on the study: The cohort included three men and a couple of women between 18 and 49 years of age. Per donor, three plates each were used for CD4 naive and CD4 memory, two for CD8 naive, and one for CD8 memory. Blood TCR repertoires of four to six healthy adults were deeply sequenced to estimate repertoire size and the extent of clonotype sharing between individuals. Different laboratories and diverse techniques were used to prepare libraries and sequence TCR repertoires, to increase sequencing depth and limit assay-specific biases. Each donor's leukapheresis produced roughly between roughly 0.9 and 8.9 billion PBMCs.

The donors were healthy, HIV-negative adults who had no recently reported acute infections or vaccinations. Every donor was a Caucasian adult living in Nashville, Tennessee, USA. CD4+ T cells were enriched through magnetic negative selection, after which naive cells were positively selected on CD45RA and the remaining negative fraction served as the memory subset. After blood collection by leukapheresis, PBMCs were isolated using Ficoll-Histopaque density gradient centrifugation and then cryopreserved in the vapor phase of liquid nitrogen. Analytical flow cytometry was used to check the purity and quantity of every magnetically sorted T cell population. Genomic DNA was isolated from every sorted fraction and measured by UV absorbance on a Nanodrop 2000c. Study-level results and caveats: When a handful of donors were compared, the shared fraction of clonotypes was around 5% for naive CD4, about 4% for naive CD8, 2% to 2.5% for memory CD4, and about 0.36% for memory CD8. Only blood was sampled, and tissue TCR repertoires likely differ from those in blood. Larger estimated clonotype richness was generally found for naive subsets than for memory subsets. Incomplete sequencing was indicated by rarefaction of sorted-subset datasets, despite the large sequencing depth. Because the study included a small number of donors, the genetic and exposure-history diversity represented was limited. Compared with non-shared clonotypes, clonotypes shared by all four sorted-subset donors had higher generation probabilities. Pairwise subsampling indicated that sequencing depth was expected to affect the degree of clonotype sharing among donors.

Using the deep immunoSEQ assay, multiplex PCR amplified TCR CDR3 regions from genomic DNA. Extracted genomic DNA from each cell subset was distributed evenly across all wells of several immunoSEQ 96-well plates, and each plate was treated as a replicate. For sorted subsets, each replicate PCR was loaded with 200 to 250 ng genomic DNA, equivalent to 30,000 to 35,000 T cell genomes. Purified libraries were quantified with a Qubit 3.0 fluorometer, sized on a Bioanalyzer 2100, and re-quantified with the KAPA Library Quantification kit. A separate single-read 150-cycle Illumina NextSeq 550 flow cell was used to sequence each immunoSEQ 96-well plate. The study's own analysis went as follows. Because only junctional sequences without quality scores were contained in the immunoSEQ output, filtering matching that applied to full-length reads could not be performed. Sequences were annotated with PyIR, a Python wrapper for IgBLAST v1.9, and V/J genes and CDR3 were assigned using IMGT germline references. Reads were filtered out if the reads had weak V/J assignments (E-value above 1e-6), no CDR3, stop codons, out-of-frame junctions, or ambiguous translated residues. V3J clonotypes were defined by identical inferred V gene, J gene, and CDR3 amino acid sequence. Percentage overlap between repertoires was calculated by dividing the number of shared unique clonotypes by the size of the smaller repertoire. RTK rarefaction, the Chao1 estimator, and Recon v2.1 estimates of unobserved clonotypes were used to assess repertoire richness. Generation probabilities were computed with OLGA for all TCRbeta clonotypes obtained by the gDNA method from several donors. TCRdb provides this immuneACCESS table in a form limited to in-frame rearrangements. Some clones are lacking; in checked studies, under half of them reflect an unresolved V gene, and why the rest are absent is not known. The D gene and trimming were derived from the DNA, and the V and J assignments and clone size from that table. Present in this sample are over a million clones, 70% to 80% of which were seen just once. The leading ten clones occupy under 0.65% of the sample.

After removal of 5 bases from V and 4 bases from J, the junction retains 5 bases not matched to a gene. Reading from cysteine to phenylalanine, the CDR3 counts 14 amino acids. Of all the DNA, just the CDR3 is kept, 42 bases in frame from base 1. CDR1 and CDR2 were assigned from the germline V gene (reference sequence) as LNHDA and SQIVND. The receptor's source is a man between 18 and 29 years old in good health. Some clones in this sample may be carry-over from other donors' samples. Material: memory CD4+ T cells from PBMCs. The cell subset or site label here, explained by the study, means: CD45RA-negative fraction. Recombination joined TRBV19 with TRBJ2-7; 10 bases in the middle match TRBD2. The CDR3 sequence is CASSVSGRGYEQYF. The nucleotides read TGTGCCAGTAGTGTAAGCGGGAGGGGGTACGAGCAGTACTTC.